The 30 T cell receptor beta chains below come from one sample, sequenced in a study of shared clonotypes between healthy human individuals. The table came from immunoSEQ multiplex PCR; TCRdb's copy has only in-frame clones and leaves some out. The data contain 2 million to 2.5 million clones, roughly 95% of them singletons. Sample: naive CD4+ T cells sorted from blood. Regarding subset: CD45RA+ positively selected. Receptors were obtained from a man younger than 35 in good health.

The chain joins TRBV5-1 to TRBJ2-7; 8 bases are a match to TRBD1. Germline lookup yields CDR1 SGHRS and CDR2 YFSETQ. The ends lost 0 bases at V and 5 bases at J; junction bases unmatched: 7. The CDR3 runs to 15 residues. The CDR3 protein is CASSLEGQGRDEQYF. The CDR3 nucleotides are TGCGCCAGCAGCTTGGAAGGACAGGGTCGCGACGAGCAGTACTTC.

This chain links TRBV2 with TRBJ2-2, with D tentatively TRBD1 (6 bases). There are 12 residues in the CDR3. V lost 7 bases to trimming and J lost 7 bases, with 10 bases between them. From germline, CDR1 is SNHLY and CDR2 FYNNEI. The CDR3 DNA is TGTGCCAGCAAACAGGGTATCGGGGAGCTGTTTTTT. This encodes CASKQGIGELFF.

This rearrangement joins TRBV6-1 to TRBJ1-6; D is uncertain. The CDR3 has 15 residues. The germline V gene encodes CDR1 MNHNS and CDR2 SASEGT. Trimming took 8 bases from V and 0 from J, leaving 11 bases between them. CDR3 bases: TGTGCCAGCGTAGGACTTTTCTCCTATAATTCACCCCTCCACTTT. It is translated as CASVGLFSYNSPLHF.

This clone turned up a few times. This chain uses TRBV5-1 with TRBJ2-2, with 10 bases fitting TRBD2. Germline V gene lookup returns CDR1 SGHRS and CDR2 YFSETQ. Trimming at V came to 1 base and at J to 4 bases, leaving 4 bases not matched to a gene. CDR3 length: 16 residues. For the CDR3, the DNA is TGCGCCAGCAGCTTGTTACTAGCGGGACGCACCGGGGAGCTGTTTTTT. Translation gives CASSLLLAGRTGELFF.

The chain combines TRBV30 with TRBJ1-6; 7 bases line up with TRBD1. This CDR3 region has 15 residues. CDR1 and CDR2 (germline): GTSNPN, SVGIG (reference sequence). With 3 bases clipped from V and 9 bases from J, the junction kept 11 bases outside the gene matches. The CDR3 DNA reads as TGTGCCTGGAGAAAAGCAGGGGGTGAGAGTTCACCCCTCCACTTT. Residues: CAWRKAGGESSPLHF.

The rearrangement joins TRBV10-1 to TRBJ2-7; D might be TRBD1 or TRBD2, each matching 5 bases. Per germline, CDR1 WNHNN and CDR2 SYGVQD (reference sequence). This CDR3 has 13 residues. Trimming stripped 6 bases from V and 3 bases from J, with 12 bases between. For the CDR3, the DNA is TGCGCCAGCAGCAGGGACGTTAACTACGAGCAGTACTTC. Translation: CASSRDVNYEQYF.

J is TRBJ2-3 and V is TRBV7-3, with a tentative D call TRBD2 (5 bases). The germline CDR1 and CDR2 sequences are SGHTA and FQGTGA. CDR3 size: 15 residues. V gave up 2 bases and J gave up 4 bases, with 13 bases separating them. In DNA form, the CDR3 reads TGTGCCAGCAGCTTAGAGCAGCGGAGATCAGATACGCAGTATTTT. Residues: CASSLEQRRSDTQYF.

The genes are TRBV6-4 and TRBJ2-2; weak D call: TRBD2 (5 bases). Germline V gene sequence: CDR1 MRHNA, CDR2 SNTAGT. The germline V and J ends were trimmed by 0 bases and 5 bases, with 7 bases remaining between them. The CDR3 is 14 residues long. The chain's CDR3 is CASSDSPGTGELFF. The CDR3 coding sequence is TGTGCCAGCAGTGACTCCCCGGGGACCGGGGAGCTGTTTTTT.

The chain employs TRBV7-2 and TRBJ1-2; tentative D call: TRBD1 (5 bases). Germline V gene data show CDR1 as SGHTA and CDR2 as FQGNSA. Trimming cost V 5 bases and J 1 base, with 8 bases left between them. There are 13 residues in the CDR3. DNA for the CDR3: TGTGCCAGCAGCCGGGACTATAACTATGGCTACACCTTC. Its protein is CASSRDYNYGYTF.

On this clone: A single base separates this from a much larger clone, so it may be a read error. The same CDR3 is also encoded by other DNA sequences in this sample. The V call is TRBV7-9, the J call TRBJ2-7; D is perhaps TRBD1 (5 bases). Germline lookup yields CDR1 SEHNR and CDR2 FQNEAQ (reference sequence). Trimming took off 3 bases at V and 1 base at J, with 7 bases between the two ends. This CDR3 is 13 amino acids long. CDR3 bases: TGTGCCAGCAGCTTGGCAGGGTCCTACGAGCAGTACTTC. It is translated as CASSLAGSYEQYF.

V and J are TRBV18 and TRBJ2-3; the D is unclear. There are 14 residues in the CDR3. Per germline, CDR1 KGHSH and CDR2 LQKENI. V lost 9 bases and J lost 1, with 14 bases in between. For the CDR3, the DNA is TGTGCCAGTCTTACAAGGAAGGGCACAGATACGCAGTATTTT. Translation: CASLTRKGTDTQYF. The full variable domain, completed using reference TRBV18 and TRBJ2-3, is NAGVMQNPRHLVRRRGQEARLRCSPMKGHSHVYWYRQLPEEGLKFMVYLQKENIIDESGMPKERFSAEFPKEGPSILRIQQVVRGDSAAYFCASLTRKGTDTQYFGPGTRLTVL.

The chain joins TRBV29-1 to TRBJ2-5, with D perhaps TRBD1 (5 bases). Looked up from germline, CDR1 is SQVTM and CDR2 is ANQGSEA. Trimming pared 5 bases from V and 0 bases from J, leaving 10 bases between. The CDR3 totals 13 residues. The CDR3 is CSVQTEYQETQYF. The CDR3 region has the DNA TGCAGCGTTCAGACAGAGTACCAAGAGACCCAGTACTTC.

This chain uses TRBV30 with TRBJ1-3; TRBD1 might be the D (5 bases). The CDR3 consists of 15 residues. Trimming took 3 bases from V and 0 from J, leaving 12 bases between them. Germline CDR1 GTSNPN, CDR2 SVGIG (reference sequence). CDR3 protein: CAWRSQAYSGNTIYF. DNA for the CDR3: TGTGCCTGGAGATCACAGGCGTACTCTGGAAACACCATATATTTT.

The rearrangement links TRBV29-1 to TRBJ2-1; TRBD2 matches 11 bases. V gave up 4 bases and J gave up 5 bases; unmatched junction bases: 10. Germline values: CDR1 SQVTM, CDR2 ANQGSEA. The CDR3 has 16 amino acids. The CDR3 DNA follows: TGCAGCGTTGCAAGGCTAGCGGGGGGCCTTAACAATGAGCAGTTCTTC. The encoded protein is CSVARLAGGLNNEQFF.

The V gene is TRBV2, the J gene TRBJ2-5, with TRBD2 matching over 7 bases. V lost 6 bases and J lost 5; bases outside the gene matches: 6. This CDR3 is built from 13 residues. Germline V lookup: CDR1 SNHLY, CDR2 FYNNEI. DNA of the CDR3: TGTGCCAGCAGACGGGACTATATGGAGACCCAGTACTTC. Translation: CASRRDYMETQYF.

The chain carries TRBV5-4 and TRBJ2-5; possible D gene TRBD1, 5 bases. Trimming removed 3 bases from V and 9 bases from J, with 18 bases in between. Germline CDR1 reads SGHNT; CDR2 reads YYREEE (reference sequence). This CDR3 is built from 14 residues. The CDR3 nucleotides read TGTGCCAGCAGCTCCGACAGACGCGATGTGGCCCAGTACTTC. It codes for CASSSDRRDVAQYF.

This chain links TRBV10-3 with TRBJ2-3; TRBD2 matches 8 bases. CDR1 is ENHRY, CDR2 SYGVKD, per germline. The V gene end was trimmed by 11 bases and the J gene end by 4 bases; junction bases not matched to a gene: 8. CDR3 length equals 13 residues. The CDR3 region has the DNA TGTGCCGCCCGACTAGCGAAGGCAGATACGCAGTATTTT. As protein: CAARLAKADTQYF.

CDR3 amino acids: CAWGVKGLDTIYF. In nucleotides, the CDR3 is TGTGCCTGGGGGGTTAAAGGTTTGGACACCATATATTTT. V and J are TRBV30 and TRBJ1-3; D unresolved. Germline CDR1 GTSNPN, CDR2 SVGIG (reference sequence). CDR3 length: 13 amino acids. Between the trimmed V and J ends, which lost 5 bases and 8 bases, there was a span of 16 bases.

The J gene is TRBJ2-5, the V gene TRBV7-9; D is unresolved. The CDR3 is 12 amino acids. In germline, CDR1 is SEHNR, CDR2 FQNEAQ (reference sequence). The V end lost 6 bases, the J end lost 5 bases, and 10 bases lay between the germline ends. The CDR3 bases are TGTGCCAGCAGTCCTGTAGGCGAGACCCAGTACTTC. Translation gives CASSPVGETQYF.

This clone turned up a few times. The DNA of the CDR3 is TGTGCCAGCAGTTTATCGGCAAATTCACCCCTCCACTTT. This translates into CASSLSANSPLHF. The chain recombines TRBV27 with TRBJ1-6; D is ambiguous. The length of the CDR3 is 13 residues. CDR1 MNHEY and CDR2 SMNVEV come from the germline V gene (reference sequence). With 0 bases removed from V and 7 bases from J, the gap between germline ends came to 4 bases.

CDR3 sequence reads: CASSPRGGLYNEQFF. DNA of the CDR3: TGTGCCAGCAGTCCCCGGGGCGGGTTATACAATGAGCAGTTCTTC. The V gene is TRBV6-5, the J gene TRBJ2-1; D tentatively reads TRBD1 or TRBD2 (5 bases each). CDR3 length equals 15 residues. Germline CDR1 MNHEY, CDR2 SVGAGI. Trimming pared 5 bases from V and 4 bases from J, leaving 15 bases between.

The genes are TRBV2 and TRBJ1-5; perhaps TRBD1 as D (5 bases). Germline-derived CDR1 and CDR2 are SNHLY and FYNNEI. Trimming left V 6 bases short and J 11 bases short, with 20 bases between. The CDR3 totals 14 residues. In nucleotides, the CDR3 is TGTGCCAGCAGAGAGGGGCAGGGTCAGTTTACCCAGCATTTT. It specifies CASREGQGQFTQHF.

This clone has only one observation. The CDR3 reads CAWSGGGLGSPLHF. CDR3 nucleotide sequence: TGTGCCTGGAGTGGGGGGGGCTTAGGATCACCCCTCCACTTT. The chain links TRBV30 to TRBJ1-6; D perhaps matches TRBD1 (6 bases). V shed 1 base and J shed 10 bases, with 14 bases lying between them. This CDR3 has 14 residues. Per the germline V gene, CDR1 is GTSNPN and CDR2 is SVGIG (reference sequence).

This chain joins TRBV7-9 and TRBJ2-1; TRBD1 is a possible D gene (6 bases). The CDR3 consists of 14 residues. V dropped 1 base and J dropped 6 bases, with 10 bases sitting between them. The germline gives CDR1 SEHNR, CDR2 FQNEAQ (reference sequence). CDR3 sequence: CASSLGTVGNEQFF. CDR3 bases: TGTGCCAGCAGCTTAGGGACAGTAGGCAATGAGCAGTTCTTC.

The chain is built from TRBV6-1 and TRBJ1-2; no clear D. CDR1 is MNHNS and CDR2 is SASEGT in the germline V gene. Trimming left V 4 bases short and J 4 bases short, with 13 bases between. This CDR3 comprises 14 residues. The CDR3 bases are TGTGCCAGCAGTGGGGTGGAGAAGGGCTATGGCTACACCTTC. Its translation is CASSGVEKGYGYTF.

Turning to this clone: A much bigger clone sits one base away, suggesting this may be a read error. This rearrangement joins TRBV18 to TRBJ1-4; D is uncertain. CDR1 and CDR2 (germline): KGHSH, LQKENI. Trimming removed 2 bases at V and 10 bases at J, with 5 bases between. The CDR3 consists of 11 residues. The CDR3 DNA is TGTGCCAGCTCACCAGGTGGAAAACTGTTTTTT. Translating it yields CASSPGGKLFF.

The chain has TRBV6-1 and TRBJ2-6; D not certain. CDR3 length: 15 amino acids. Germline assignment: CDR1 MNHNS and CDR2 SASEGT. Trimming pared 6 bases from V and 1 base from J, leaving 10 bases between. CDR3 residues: CASSASKSGANVLTF. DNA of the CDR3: TGTGCCAGCAGCGCCTCTAAGTCTGGGGCCAACGTCCTGACTTTC.

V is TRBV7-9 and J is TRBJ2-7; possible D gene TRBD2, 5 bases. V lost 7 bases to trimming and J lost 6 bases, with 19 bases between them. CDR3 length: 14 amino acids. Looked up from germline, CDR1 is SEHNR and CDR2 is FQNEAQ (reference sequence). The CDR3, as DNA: TGTGCCAGCACTAGCTCCCGCCTCCCTTTCGAGCAGTACTTC. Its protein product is CASTSSRLPFEQYF.

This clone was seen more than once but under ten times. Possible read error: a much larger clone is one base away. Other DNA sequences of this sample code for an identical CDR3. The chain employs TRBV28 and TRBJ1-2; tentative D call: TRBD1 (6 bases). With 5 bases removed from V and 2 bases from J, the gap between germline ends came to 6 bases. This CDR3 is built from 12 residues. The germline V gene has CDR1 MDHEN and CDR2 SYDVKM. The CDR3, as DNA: TGTGCCAGCAGTACAGGGAACTATGGCTACACCTTC. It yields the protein CASSTGNYGYTF.

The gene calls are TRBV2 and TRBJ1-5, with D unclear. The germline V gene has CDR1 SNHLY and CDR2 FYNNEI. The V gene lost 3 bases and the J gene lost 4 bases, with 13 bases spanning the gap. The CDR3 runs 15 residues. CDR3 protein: CASSETVVSNQPQHF. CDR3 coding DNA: TGTGCCAGCAGTGAGACCGTGGTCTCAAATCAGCCCCAGCATTTT.